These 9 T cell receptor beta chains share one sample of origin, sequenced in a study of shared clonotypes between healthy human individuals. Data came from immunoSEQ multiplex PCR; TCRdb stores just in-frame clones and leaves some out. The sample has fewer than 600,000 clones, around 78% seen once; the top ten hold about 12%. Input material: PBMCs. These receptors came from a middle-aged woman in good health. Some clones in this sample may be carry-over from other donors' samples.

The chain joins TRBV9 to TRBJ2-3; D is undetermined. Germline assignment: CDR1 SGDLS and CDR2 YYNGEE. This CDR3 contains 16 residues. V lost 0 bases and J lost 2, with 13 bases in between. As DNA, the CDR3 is TGTGCCAGCAGCGTAGGGGCAGGCAAAAACACAGATACGCAGTATTTT. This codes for CASSVGAGKNTDTQYF.

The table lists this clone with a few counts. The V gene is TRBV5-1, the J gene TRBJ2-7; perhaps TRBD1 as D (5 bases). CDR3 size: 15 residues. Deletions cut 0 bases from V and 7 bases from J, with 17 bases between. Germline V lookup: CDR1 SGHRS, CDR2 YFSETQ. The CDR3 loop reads CASSLGGRVAEEQYF. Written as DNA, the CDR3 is TGCGCCAGCAGCTTGGGAGGCAGGGTGGCGGAGGAGCAGTACTTC.

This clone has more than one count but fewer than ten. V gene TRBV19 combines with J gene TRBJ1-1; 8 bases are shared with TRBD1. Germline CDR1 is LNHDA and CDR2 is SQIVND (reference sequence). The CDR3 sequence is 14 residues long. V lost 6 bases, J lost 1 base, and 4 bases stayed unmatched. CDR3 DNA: TGTGCCAGTAGCACGGACAGGGCGAACACTGAAGCTTTCTTT. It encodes CASSTDRANTEAFF.

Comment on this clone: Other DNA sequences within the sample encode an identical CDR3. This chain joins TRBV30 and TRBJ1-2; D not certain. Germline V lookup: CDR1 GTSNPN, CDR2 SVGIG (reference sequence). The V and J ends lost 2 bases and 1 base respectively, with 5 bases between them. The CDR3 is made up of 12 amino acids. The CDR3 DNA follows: TGTGCCTGGAGTCGGCGTAACTATGGCTACACCTTC. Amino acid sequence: CAWSRRNYGYTF.

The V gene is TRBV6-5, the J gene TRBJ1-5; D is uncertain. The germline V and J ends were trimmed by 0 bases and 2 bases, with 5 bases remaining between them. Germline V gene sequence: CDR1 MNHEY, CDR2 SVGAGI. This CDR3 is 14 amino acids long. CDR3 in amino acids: CASSYSAGNQPQHF. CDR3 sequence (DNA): TGTGCCAGCAGTTACTCAGCGGGCAATCAGCCCCAGCATTTT.

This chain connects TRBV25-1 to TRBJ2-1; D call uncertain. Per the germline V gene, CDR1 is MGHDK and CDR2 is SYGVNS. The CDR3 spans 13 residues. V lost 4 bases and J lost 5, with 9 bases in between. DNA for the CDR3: TGTGCCAGCAGTGTTACACAGAACAATGAGCAGTTCTTC. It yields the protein CASSVTQNNEQFF.

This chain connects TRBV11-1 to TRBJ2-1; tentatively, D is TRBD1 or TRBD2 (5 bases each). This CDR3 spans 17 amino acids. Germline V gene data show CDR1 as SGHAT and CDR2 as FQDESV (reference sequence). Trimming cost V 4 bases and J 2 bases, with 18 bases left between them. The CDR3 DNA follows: TGTGCCAGCAGCTCCCCCAGAGGGGAACCCCCCTACAATGAGCAGTTCTTC. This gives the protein CASSSPRGEPPYNEQFF.

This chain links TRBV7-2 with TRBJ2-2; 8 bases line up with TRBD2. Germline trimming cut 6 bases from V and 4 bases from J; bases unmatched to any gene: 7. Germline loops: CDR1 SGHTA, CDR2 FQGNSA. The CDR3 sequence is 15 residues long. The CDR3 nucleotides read TGTGCCAGCAGTCCAACCGGGACTAGCACCGGGGAGCTGTTTTTT. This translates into CASSPTGTSTGELFF.

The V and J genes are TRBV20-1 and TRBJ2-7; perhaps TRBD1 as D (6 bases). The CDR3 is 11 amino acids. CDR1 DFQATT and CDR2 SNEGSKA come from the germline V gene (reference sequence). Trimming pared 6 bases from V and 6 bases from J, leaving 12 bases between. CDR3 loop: CSANSGVEQYF. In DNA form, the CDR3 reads TGCAGTGCCAACTCAGGGGTCGAGCAGTACTTC.